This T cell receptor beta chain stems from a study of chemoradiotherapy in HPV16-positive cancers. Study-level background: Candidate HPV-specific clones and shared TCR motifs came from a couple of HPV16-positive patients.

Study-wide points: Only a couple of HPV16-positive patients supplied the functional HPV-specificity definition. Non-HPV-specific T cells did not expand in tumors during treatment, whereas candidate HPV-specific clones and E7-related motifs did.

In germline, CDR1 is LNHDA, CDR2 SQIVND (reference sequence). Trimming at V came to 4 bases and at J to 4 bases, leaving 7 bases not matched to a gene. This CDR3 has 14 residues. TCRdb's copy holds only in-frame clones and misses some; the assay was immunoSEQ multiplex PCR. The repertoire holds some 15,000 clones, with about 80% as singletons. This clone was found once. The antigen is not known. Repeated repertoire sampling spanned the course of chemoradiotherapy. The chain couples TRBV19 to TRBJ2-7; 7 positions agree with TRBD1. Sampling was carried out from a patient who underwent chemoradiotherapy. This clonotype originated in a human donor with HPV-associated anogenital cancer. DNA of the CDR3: TGTGCCAGTAGTAAAACAGGGGAATGGTACGAGCAGTACTTC. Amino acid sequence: CASSKTGEWYEQYF.